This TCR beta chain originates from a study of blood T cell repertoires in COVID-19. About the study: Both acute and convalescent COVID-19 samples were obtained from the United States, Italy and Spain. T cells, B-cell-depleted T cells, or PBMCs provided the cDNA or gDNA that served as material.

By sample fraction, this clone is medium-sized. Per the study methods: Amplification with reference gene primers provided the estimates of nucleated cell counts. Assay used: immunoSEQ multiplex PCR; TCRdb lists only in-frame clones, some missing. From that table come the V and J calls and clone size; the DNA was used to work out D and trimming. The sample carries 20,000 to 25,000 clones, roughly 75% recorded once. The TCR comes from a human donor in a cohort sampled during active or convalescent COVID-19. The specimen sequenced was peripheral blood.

The CDR3: CASSLVRGTGELFF. CDR3 bases: TGCGCCAGCAGCTTGGTCAGGGGCACCGGGGAGCTGTTTTTT. The chain recombines TRBV5-1 with TRBJ2-2; D may be TRBD1 (6 bases). CDR1 SGHRS and CDR2 YFSETQ come from the germline V gene. V gave up 0 bases and J gave up 4 bases, with 7 bases separating them. CDR3 length equals 14 residues.